This is a list of T cell receptor beta chains from one sample in a study of resident and recirculating memory T cells in vitiligo. Assay used: immunoSEQ multiplex PCR; TCRdb lists only in-frame clones, some missing. The table has roughly 80,000 clones, around 90% seen once. Sequenced material: blood. These receptors were obtained from a male donor with vitiligo. CDR3s include the opening cysteine and the closing phenylalanine or tryptophan. Each record gives: CDR3 DNA, CDR3 protein, V gene, clone size, D gene, J gene. The D gene is left open where the match is weak. Not every row has a clone size; where given, it reads once, few, many or a size class.

TGTGCCAGCAGCACCCTCCCGGGACAGATTTACGAGCAGTACTTC	CASSTLPGQIYEQYF	TRBV13	-	TRBD1	TRBJ2-7
TGTGCCAGCAGCTTCGACAGGCAACGAAACACCATATATTTT	CASSFDRQRNTIYF	TRBV7-8	once	-	TRBJ1-3
TGTGCCAGCAGCTTAGCCTCGACAGGGAGAGCTGAAGCTTTCTTT	CASSLASTGRAEAFF	TRBV5-6	-	TRBD1	TRBJ1-1
TGTGCCAGCAGCCTTACCGGGACACAAAGCTCTGGAAACACCATATATTTT	CASSLTGTQSSGNTIYF	TRBV11-2	-	-	TRBJ1-3
TGTGCCAGCAGCCTATTCTTAACAGGGGAAACTGAAGCTTTCTTT	CASSLFLTGETEAFF	TRBV9	-	TRBD1	TRBJ1-1
TGTGCCAGCAGCCAGGTTCAATCGTCAGCGGGAAAGACAGATACGCAGTATTTT	CASSQVQSSAGKTDTQYF	TRBV4-2	-	TRBD2	TRBJ2-3
TGTGCCAGCAGCTTACGCCGAGGCGAGACGCAGTATTTT	CASSLRRGETQYF	TRBV7-2	-	-	TRBJ2-3
TGTGCCAGCAGCCGCCGAGGGGACTCCCATAACACAGATACGCAGTATTTT	CASSRRGDSHNTDTQYF	TRBV14	-	-	TRBJ2-3
TGCGCCAGCAGTGAGTCTGGGACAGGACCCCAGCATTTT	CASSESGTGPQHF	TRBV10-1	-	TRBD1	TRBJ1-5
TGTGCCTGGAGTCCCACGGGACAGCCCTACGAGCAGTACTTC	CAWSPTGQPYEQYF	TRBV30	once	TRBD1	TRBJ2-7
TGTGCCAGCGGCTACGGGACAGGTGACAGCGAGCAGTACTTC	CASGYGTGDSEQYF	TRBV18	-	TRBD1	TRBJ2-7
TGCGCCAGCAGCCAAGATGGGATAGCGTCGATGACCTACGAGCAGTACTTC	CASSQDGIASMTYEQYF	TRBV4-1	-	-	TRBJ2-7
TGTGCCAGCTCACCTTTTTCGGGGGAGAGACGGAACAATGAGCAGTTCTTC	CASSPFSGERRNNEQFF	TRBV18	once	-	TRBJ2-1
TGTGCCTCCCAGATGTTGAGCGGAAGCTCCTACGAGCAGTACTTC	CASQMLSGSSYEQYF	TRBV28	-	-	TRBJ2-7
TGTGCCAGTAGTTATAGCGGGAGGGCCTACAATGAGCAGTTCTTC	CASSYSGRAYNEQFF	TRBV19	-	TRBD2	TRBJ2-1
TGTGCCAGTAGTATCGGCGGGAGTTCGATAGAGACCCAGTACTTC	CASSIGGSSIETQYF	TRBV19	-	TRBD2	TRBJ2-5
TGTGCCAGCAGTACCGGACAGGGGAACACTGAAGCTTTCTTT	CASSTGQGNTEAFF	TRBV6-6	-	TRBD1	TRBJ1-1
TGTGCCAGCAGCTCTAGCGGGAGGTCCTACGAGCAGTACTTC	CASSSSGRSYEQYF	TRBV11-2	-	TRBD2	TRBJ2-7
TGCAGCGTTGAGGAGCCGGGGCTAGCGGGTTCCCAGTACTTC	CSVEEPGLAGSQYF	TRBV29-1	-	TRBD2	TRBJ2-7
TGTGCCAGCGACAGGTTCTCTGAAAAACTGTTTTTT	CASDRFSEKLFF	TRBV25-1	-	-	TRBJ1-4
TGTGCCAGCAGTCCTCTTTGGCTAGCCAAAAACATTCAGTACTTC	CASSPLWLAKNIQYF	TRBV28	once	-	TRBJ2-4
TGTGCCAGCAGCTTACCTGCCAGCTCCTACAATGAGCAGTTCTTC	CASSLPASSYNEQFF	TRBV7-7	once	-	TRBJ2-1
TGCACAACAGGGGAGCGCGGCTACACCTTC	CTTGERGYTF	TRBV29-1	-	TRBD1	TRBJ1-2
TGTGCCACCCCGGGAGAGCGGGAGGGCGAGGACGAGCAGTACTTC	CATPGEREGEDEQYF	TRBV28	-	TRBD2	TRBJ2-7